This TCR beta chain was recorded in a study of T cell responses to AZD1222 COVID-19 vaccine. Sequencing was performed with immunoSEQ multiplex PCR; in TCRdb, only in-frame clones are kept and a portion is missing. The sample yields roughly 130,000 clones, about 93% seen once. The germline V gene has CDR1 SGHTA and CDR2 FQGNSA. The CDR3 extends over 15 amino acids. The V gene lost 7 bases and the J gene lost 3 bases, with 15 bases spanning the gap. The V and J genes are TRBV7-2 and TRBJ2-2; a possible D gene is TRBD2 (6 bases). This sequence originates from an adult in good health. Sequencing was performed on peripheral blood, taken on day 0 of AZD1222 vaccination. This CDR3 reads CASTGGLMYTGELFF. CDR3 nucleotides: TGTGCCAGCACCGGGGGACTCATGTACACCGGGGAGCTGTTTTTT.